This T cell receptor (beta chain) was recovered during a study of post-analysis software for immune sequencing data. Whole-study context: Included among the disease courses, which were recorded for the cohort, were relapsing-remitting, secondary progressive and progressive-relapsing multiple sclerosis. The study's findings and limits: TRBV5-6, TRBV5-1 and TRBV20-1 were among four or five TRBV segments more frequent in patients than controls. Relative to controls, patients with multiple sclerosis showed significantly lower normalized Chao1 diversity. By F measure, samples from a shared preparation batch strongly co-clustered.

The V end was cut by 1 base, the J end by 3 bases, with 9 bases between. Germline loops: CDR1 DFQATT, CDR2 SNEGSKA (reference sequence). CDR3 length: 13 amino acids. The sample holds a few counts of this clonotype. No antigen is known for it. Unique molecular identifiers were built into the TCR beta cDNA libraries. T cells, about 0.95 to 10 million of them, yielded around 460,000 cDNA molecules. TCRdb reanalysed the PCR reads using MiXCR and keeps one entry per CDR3 protein. The sample lists hundreds of thousands of distinct CDR3 sequences; about 60% were seen once. The specimen sequenced was blood. This chain uses TRBV20-1 with TRBJ1-1; D gene ambiguous. The clonotype comes from a girl aged 2 to 10 with multiple sclerosis. The CDR3 bases are TGCAGTGCTAGAGTGGGAATGTACACTGAAGCTTTCTTT. It codes for CSARVGMYTEAFF.